These 29 T cell receptor beta chains share one sample of origin, sequenced in a study of regulatory T cells in long-lasting Graves disease. Building the TCR beta libraries relied on iRepertoire HTBI primers, and CDR3 regions underwent Arm-PCR. From the multiplex PCR reads, TCRdb called clonotypes with MiXCR, one entry per CDR3 protein. The table records 650,000 to 850,000 distinct CDR3 sequences, 25% to 35% of them present only once. As for time point: persistent/refractory GD, antithyroid drugs over 5 years with positive TRAb. The authors made the TCR library using RNA they extracted from PBMCs. The specimen comprised peripheral blood mononuclear cells (PBMCs), sampled when the disease was refractory, from a patient treated with antithyroid drugs. These receptors were obtained from a female donor with Graves disease.

In this sample, this clonotype turned up many times. The chain carries TRBV5-1 and TRBJ1-4, with D unclear. Germline loops: CDR1 SGHRS, CDR2 YFSETQ. The CDR3 is 12 residues long. V lost 6 bases and J 5 bases, leaving 8 bases between the germline ends. DNA of the CDR3: TGCGCCAGCAAGGACCAGAATGAAAAACTGTTTTTT. Translation: CASKDQNEKLFF.

The rearrangement links TRBV9 to TRBJ1-2; D ambiguous. Germline V CDR1 and CDR2: SGDLS, YYNGEE. This CDR3 has 17 amino acids. V shed 0 bases and J shed 7 bases, with 22 bases lying between them. CDR3 DNA: TGTGCCAGCAGCGTAGCTTCTGGAGCCGGCGGTCTAATTGGCTACACCTTC. As protein: CASSVASGAGGLIGYTF.

This clonotype occurred a few times. The genes are TRBV3-1 and TRBJ2-7; 9 bases map to TRBD2. From germline, CDR1 is LGHDT and CDR2 YNNKEL (reference sequence). V shed 0 bases and J 1 base; nucleotides not matched to a gene: 1. The CDR3 has 15 residues. In DNA, the CDR3 is TGTGCCAGCAGCCAAGATCTAGCGGGATCCTACGAGCAGTACTTC. It specifies CASSQDLAGSYEQYF.

This clonotype was seen only a few times. CDR3 DNA sequence: TGCAGTGCCATACGCCAGGGAGGAGGGGTCTATGGCTACACCTTC. Protein product: CSAIRQGGGVYGYTF. This rearrangement joins TRBV20-1 to TRBJ1-2; D is possibly TRBD1 (5 bases). The germline V gene has CDR1 DFQATT and CDR2 SNEGSKA (reference sequence). The CDR3 sequence is 15 residues long. Trimming removed 6 bases from V and 4 bases from J, with 21 bases in between.

At least ten counts were recorded for this clonotype. This chain's CDR3 is CASSFGGRDYGYTF. The CDR3 bases are TGTGCCAGCAGTTTTGGGGGGCGCGACTATGGCTACACCTTC. The chain recombines TRBV28 with TRBJ1-2; possible D gene TRBD1, 6 bases. The CDR3 is 14 amino acids. CDR1 is MDHEN and CDR2 is SYDVKM in the germline V gene. V was pared by 3 bases and J by 3 bases, with 11 bases between.

This sequence joins TRBV19 and TRBJ1-2; D is uncertain. In germline, CDR1 is LNHDA, CDR2 SQIVND (reference sequence). The CDR3 is made up of 13 amino acids. Trimming shortened V by 6 bases and J by 6 bases, and 14 bases separated the two germline ends. CDR3 loop: CASRRTTSHGYTF. The CDR3 bases are TGTGCCAGTAGAAGGACCACTTCGCATGGCTACACCTTC.

The chain links TRBV29-1 to TRBJ2-7, with a tentative D call TRBD1 (5 bases). Trimming took off 1 base at V and 3 bases at J, with 7 bases between the two ends. The CDR3 runs to 12 residues. Germline lookup yields CDR1 SQVTM and CDR2 ANQGSEA. The CDR3 region is CSVEGTNYEQYF. The DNA of the CDR3 is TGCAGCGTTGAAGGGACAAACTACGAGCAGTACTTC.

A few counts support this clonotype. J is TRBJ1-1 and V is TRBV28; the D gene is possibly TRBD1 (6 bases). The germline V gene has CDR1 MDHEN and CDR2 SYDVKM. This CDR3 comprises 15 residues. The V end was cut by 6 bases, the J end by 6 bases, with 20 bases between. The CDR3 protein is CASSLSGTPGAEAFF. In nucleotides, the CDR3 is TGTGCCAGCAGCCTATCCGGGACACCGGGGGCTGAAGCTTTCTTT.

The rearrangement links TRBV2 to TRBJ1-2; D unclear. V lost 2 bases and J lost 4, with 11 bases in between. CDR1 and CDR2 from the germline V gene are SNHLY and FYNNEI. This CDR3 is 14 amino acids long. CDR3 sequence: CASSEYRQLYGYTF. The DNA for the CDR3 is TGTGCCAGCAGTGAATATCGGCAGCTCTATGGCTACACCTTC.

The sample holds a few counts of this clonotype. V is TRBV11-2 and J is TRBJ2-7, with 10 bases fitting TRBD2. The germline V gene has CDR1 SGHAT and CDR2 FQNNGV. The CDR3 spans 20 residues. V shed 5 bases and J 0 bases; nucleotides not matched to a gene: 19. The CDR3 DNA is TGTGCCAGCAGCACCTCCGGGGTGGGCGAAGCGGGAGGGTACTCCTACGAGCAGTACTTC. Its protein product is CASSTSGVGEAGGYSYEQYF.

This clonotype occurred a few times. This rearrangement joins TRBV30 to TRBJ2-5, with a possible D match to TRBD1 (6 bases). Germline loops: CDR1 GTSNPN, CDR2 SVGIG (reference sequence). The CDR3 has 12 residues. Trimming took 1 base from V and 6 from J, leaving 9 bases between them. The CDR3 protein is CAWSDRVQTQYF. CDR3 nucleotides: TGTGCCTGGAGTGACAGGGTTCAGACCCAGTACTTC.

Points on this clonotype: This CDR3 is missing its conserved last phenylalanine or tryptophan, likely due to a read error. CDR3 DNA sequence: TGTGCCAGCAGATCCGGGACAGCCAAAGCTTTCTCT. It is translated as CASRSGTAKAFS. The chain employs TRBV28 and TRBJ1-1, with 7 bases lining up with TRBD1. V gave up 6 bases and J gave up 9 bases; unmatched junction bases: 7. Germline V gene sequence: CDR1 MDHEN, CDR2 SYDVKM. The CDR3 has 12 amino acids.

The rearrangement joins TRBV28 to TRBJ1-1; no definite D call. Trimming removed 5 bases at V and 11 bases at J, with 12 bases between. CDR3 size: 11 residues. Per the germline V gene, CDR1 is MDHEN and CDR2 is SYDVKM. The CDR3 loop is CASSEGQAAFF. For the CDR3, the DNA is TGTGCCAGCAGTGAGGGCCAGGCGGCTTTCTTT.

This clonotype was observed a few times. The chain couples TRBV28 to TRBJ2-6, with D tentatively TRBD1 (5 bases). The CDR3 sequence is 15 residues long. The ends were cut back, 4 bases at V and 0 bases at J, with 7 bases in the middle. Per the germline V gene, CDR1 is MDHEN and CDR2 is SYDVKM. CDR3 in amino acids: CASSYQGSGANVLTF. CDR3 sequence (DNA): TGTGCCAGCAGTTATCAGGGCTCTGGGGCCAACGTCCTGACTTTC.

The sample holds many counts of this clonotype. The chain combines TRBV28 with TRBJ1-2; tentative D call: TRBD1 (5 bases). Trimming cost V 6 bases and J 8 bases, with 13 bases left between them. The CDR3 is 12 residues long. Germline CDR1 and CDR2: MDHEN and SYDVKM. CDR3 in DNA: TGTGCCAGCAGCCCGGGGGGGAACGGCTACACCTTC. It translates to CASSPGGNGYTF.

This chain links TRBV5-1 with TRBJ2-2, with 9 bases fitting TRBD1. The CDR3 runs to 17 residues. V was clipped by 3 bases and J by 6 bases; unmatched bases: 12. Germline CDR1 SGHRS, CDR2 YFSETQ. CDR3 sequence: CASSSQGAVNFAGELFF. In DNA form, the CDR3 reads TGCGCCAGCAGCTCACAGGGGGCCGTTAATTTTGCCGGGGAGCTGTTTTTT.

There are a few counts of this clonotype. The genes are TRBV29-1 and TRBJ2-4; D uncertain. The CDR3 consists of 15 residues. V shed 5 bases and J shed 2 bases, with 16 bases lying between them. CDR1 is SQVTM, CDR2 ANQGSEA, per germline. The CDR3 nucleotides read TGCAGCGTTAAGAGTACATTTGGGCCCAAAAACATTCAGTACTTC. Translating it yields CSVKSTFGPKNIQYF.

This clonotype was recorded many times. The V call is TRBV28, the J call TRBJ2-7, with 9 bases lining up with TRBD1. The CDR3 totals 18 residues. Germline assignment: CDR1 MDHEN and CDR2 SYDVKM. Losses at the gene ends were 5 bases for V and 3 bases for J; bases not matched to a gene: 17. DNA for the CDR3: TGTGCCAGCAGTATCCCCCCTCCGACCGGGACAGGGAGCTACGAGCAGTACTTC. As protein: CASSIPPPTGTGSYEQYF.

This clonotype has only a few counts. Mismatch with germline at one junction end may stem from a read error. The CDR3 is CASREGGRSNSPLHF. For the CDR3, the DNA is TGTGCCAGCAGGGAAGGAGGGAGGAGTAATTCACCCCTCCACTTT. The chain joins TRBV2 to TRBJ1-6; D is ambiguous. Germline CDR1 and CDR2: SNHLY and FYNNEI. There are 15 residues in the CDR3.

The chain couples TRBV6-2 or TRBV6-3 to TRBJ1-5; D may be TRBD1 (5 bases). Germline V gives CDR1 MNHEY, CDR2 SVGEGT. With 6 bases removed from V and 5 bases from J, the gap between germline ends came to 14 bases. The CDR3 extends over 14 amino acids. The CDR3 DNA is TGTGCCAGCAGGCCCGTGGGGCTTGATCAGCCCCAGCATTTT. Translated: CASRPVGLDQPQHF.

This clonotype was seen only a few times. The CDR3 loop reads CASSPAGDLHF. In DNA, the CDR3 is TGTGCCAGCAGCCCAGCAGGGGACCTCCACTTT. This chain links TRBV11-2 with TRBJ1-6; D is possibly TRBD1 (6 bases). The CDR3 spans 11 residues. The ends were cut back, 5 bases at V and 15 bases at J, with 11 bases in the middle. Germline V gene data show CDR1 as SGHAT and CDR2 as FQNNGV.

The J gene is TRBJ2-3, the V gene TRBV12-3 or TRBV12-4; TRBD1 matches at 7 bases. With 5 bases clipped from V and 4 bases from J, the junction kept 6 bases outside the gene matches. This CDR3 region has 14 residues. The CDR3 here is CASSPRQGSDTQYF. In nucleotides, the CDR3 is TGTGCCAGCAGTCCCAGACAGGGTTCAGATACGCAGTATTTT.

This clonotype was seen ten or more times. The chain employs TRBV7-2 and TRBJ2-5, with 9 bases that match TRBD2. With V trimmed by 2 bases and J by 4 bases, 8 bases remained unmatched. There are 16 residues in the CDR3. In germline, CDR1 is SGHTA, CDR2 FQGNSA. The CDR3 DNA reads TGTGCCAGCAGCTTACAGGCGGGAGGGCCAGGAGAGACCCAGTACTTC. Translated, it gives CASSLQAGGPGETQYF.

The sample holds a few counts of this clonotype. CDR3 sequence: CASSARPGNTGELFF. DNA of the CDR3: TGTGCCAGCAGTGCCCGGCCGGGCAACACCGGGGAGCTGTTTTTT. The chain links TRBV6-1 to TRBJ2-2; D ambiguous. Germline V CDR1 and CDR2: MNHNS, SASEGT. V was shortened by 4 bases and J by 2 bases, with 11 bases between the two germline ends. The CDR3 runs 15 residues.

The rearrangement links TRBV3-1 to TRBJ1-1; D remains unclear. The CDR3 sequence is 15 residues long. Germline lookup yields CDR1 LGHDT and CDR2 YNNKEL (reference sequence). Between the trimmed V and J ends, which lost 4 bases and 0 bases, there was a span of 12 bases. This CDR3 is CASSPLVDMNTEAFF. The CDR3 nucleotides are TGTGCCAGCAGCCCGCTAGTAGACATGAACACTGAAGCTTTCTTT. The full variable domain, its missing parts supplied by reference TRBV3-1 and TRBJ1-1, is DTAVSQTPKYLVTQMGNDKSIKCEQNLGHDTMYWYKQDSKKFLKIMFSYNNKELIINETVPNRFSPKSPDKAHLNLHINSLELGDSAVYFCASSPLVDMNTEAFFGQGTRLTVV.

This clonotype has more than one count but fewer than ten. The rearrangement joins TRBV6-1 to TRBJ1-4, with TRBD1 as a possible D gene (6 bases). The V and J ends lost 10 bases and 3 bases respectively, with 15 bases between them. This CDR3 spans 14 amino acids. Germline lookup yields CDR1 MNHNS and CDR2 SASEGT. The CDR3 reads CATRGDWPNEKLFF. CDR3 sequence (DNA): TGTGCCACAAGGGGGGATTGGCCTAATGAAAAACTGTTTTTT.

In its sample, this clonotype was seen a few times. The chain uses TRBV3-1 and TRBJ2-5; TRBD2 matches 9 bases. The V gene end was trimmed by 5 bases and the J gene end by 2 bases; junction bases not matched to a gene: 15. The CDR3 is 18 amino acids. Germline CDR1 LGHDT, CDR2 YNNKEL (reference sequence). DNA of the CDR3: TGTGCCAGCAGCGCGACCCTGGGGCTAGCGGGGTTTCAAGAGACCCAGTACTTC. This codes for CASSATLGLAGFQETQYF.

The CDR3, as DNA: TGTGCCAGCAGCCCAGGGCCCGGCGGCTCCGGGGAGCTGTTTTTT. Amino acid sequence: CASSPGPGGSGELFF. The V gene is TRBV6-1, the J gene TRBJ2-2; maybe TRBD1 (5 bases). V lost 6 bases, J lost 6 bases, and 17 bases lay in between. The germline CDR1 and CDR2 sequences are MNHNS and SASEGT. The CDR3 sequence is 15 residues long.

The chain carries TRBV11-2 and TRBJ2-7; a possible D gene is TRBD2 (6 bases). Germline-derived CDR1 and CDR2 are SGHAT and FQNNGV. The CDR3 is made up of 13 amino acids. The V and J ends lost 5 bases and 3 bases respectively, with 11 bases between them. The CDR3, as DNA: TGTGCCAGCAGCCCCCGACTAGTCTACGAGCAGTACTTC. Protein: CASSPRLVYEQYF.